This TCR beta chain stems from a study of T cells after yellow fever vaccination (dated by TCRdb to between 2019 and 2020). Concerning the study at large: The SMART-Seq v4 Ultra Low Input RNA kit was used to prepare libraries from fractions with low cell numbers. Bulk TCR alpha and beta repertoires were sequenced longitudinally to track T-cell clones before and after primary and booster YFV17D yellow fever vaccination. Two healthy male donors made up the cohort, one aged 18 to 30 years and the other aged 30 to 40 years. Bulk PBMC replicates and cell subsets were isolated from blood drawn at multiple timepoints before and after both primary and secondary immunization.

Only a few counts were recorded for this clonotype. Its antigen is currently not known. Base qualities are not provided; no much larger clone lies one nucleotide away. The study at large found these results: The study included only a couple of donors, which limits how far the findings can be generalized. A small fraction of clonotypes appeared in both the CD4 and CD8 compartments, likely as a result of convergent recombination. The secondary T-cell response was found to be weaker but faster than the primary response, with a peak reached on day 5 rather than on day 15. Because abundant contaminating clonotypes from the bulk population could be contained in FACS-sorted repertoires, computational filtering was required. After the booster, most of the clones that had expanded following primary vaccination were detected again (almost 98% of CD4 and around 87% of CD8), which suggests that memory was broadly maintained.

The sample's treatment or condition label, decoded: live attenuated yellow fever vaccine strain. At each blood-draw timepoint, two biological replicates of bulk PBMCs were collected. A standard Ficoll-Paque protocol was used to isolate PBMCs from peripheral blood. TriZol was used to extract RNA from bulk PBMCs, from CD4 and CD8 fractions, and from dextramer-positive and dextramer-negative fractions. TCR cDNA was synthesized by 5'RACE template switching, through which a universal primer site and unique molecular identifiers were introduced. Priming for cDNA synthesis came from both the TCR alpha and TCR beta constant segments. Two PCR steps were used to amplify libraries, with sample barcodes and sequencing adapters being added in the second step. Sequencing of libraries was performed on Illumina HiSeq 2500 (2x100 bp) or NovaSeq (2x150 bp). On the authors' methods: Reads were demultiplexed and collapsed into UMI consensus sequences with MIGEC, and V(D)J alignment was performed with MiXCR. Clonotypes responding to the vaccine were identified with edgeR on replicate PBMC samples, with the criteria of FDR below 0.01 and a log2 fold change above 5 up to day 15. Each bulk clonotype received a CD4 or CD8 identity based on whether the sequenced CD4 or CD8 repertoire contained that clonotype at higher abundance. The public reads were reanalyzed by TCRdb: fastp trimming at Q25, MiXCR alignment, in-frame beta chains only. Each entry is one CDR3 protein sequence, shown with its most common DNA and genes. None of the V and J calls come from the authors' own analysis; TCRdb made them. The sample table contains about 360,000 distinct CDR3 sequences; only one count was recorded for around 6.5% of them. Over 14% of the sample lies in the top ten.

The specimen was PBMCs, collected 5 days after the yellow fever booster vaccination. The source of this sequence is a man in his thirties or forties who received the YFV17D yellow fever vaccine.

The CDR3 has the sequence CASSLPARETQYF. The sequenced DNA: TGTGCCAGCAGTTTGCCAGCGCGCGAGACCCAGTACTTC. The rearrangement combines TRBV12-3 or TRBV12-4 with TRBJ2-5, with the D gene uncertain. Relative to germline, V is 3 bases shorter and J is 5 bases shorter, with 10 bases between their ends. The CDR3 spans 13 residues, from the cysteine through the phenylalanine. The sequence is cut down to CDR3 DNA, 39 bases in frame from base 1.